This TCR beta chain was identified in a study of blood T cell repertoires in COVID-19. Study-wide background: Collection of acute and convalescent COVID-19 samples took place in the United States, Italy and Spain. The cDNA or gDNA used as material had been derived from T cells, B-cell-depleted T cells, or PBMCs.

This clone was found once. Germline V CDR1 and CDR2: SGHNT, YYREEE (reference sequence). V gave up 0 bases and J gave up 1 base, with 9 bases separating them. The CDR3 runs to 15 residues. Per the original data handling: Amplified reference gene primers provided the basis for estimating nucleated cell counts. Sequencing used immunoSEQ multiplex PCR; TCRdb keeps in-frame clones, though not all of them. V and J calls plus clone size are reproduced from that table; the DNA served to infer D and trimming. The data show 100,000 to 120,000 clones, roughly 82% seen once. The clonotype was recovered from an older woman with acute or convalescent COVID-19. The rearrangement links TRBV5-4 to TRBJ2-3, with a possible D match to TRBD1 (6 bases). The specimen was peripheral blood. The CDR3, as DNA: TGTGCCAGCAGCTTGGGACAGGCGGGCACAGATACGCAGTATTTT. This codes for CASSLGQAGTDTQYF.